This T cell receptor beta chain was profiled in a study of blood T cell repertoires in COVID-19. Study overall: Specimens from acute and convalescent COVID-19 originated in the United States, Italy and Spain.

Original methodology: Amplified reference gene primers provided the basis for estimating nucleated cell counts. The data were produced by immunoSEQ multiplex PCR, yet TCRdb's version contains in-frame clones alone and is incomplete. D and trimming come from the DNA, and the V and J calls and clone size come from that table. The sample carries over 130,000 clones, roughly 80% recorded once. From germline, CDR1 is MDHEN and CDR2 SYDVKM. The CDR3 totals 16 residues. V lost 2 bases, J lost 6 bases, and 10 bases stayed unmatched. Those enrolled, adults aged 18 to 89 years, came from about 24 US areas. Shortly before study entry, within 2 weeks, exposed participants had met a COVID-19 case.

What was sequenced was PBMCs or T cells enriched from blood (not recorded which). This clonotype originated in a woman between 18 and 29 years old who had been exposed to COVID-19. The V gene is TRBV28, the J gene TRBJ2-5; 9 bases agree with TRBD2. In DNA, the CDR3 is TGTGCCAGCAGTTTAAGGCCTAGCGGGATTCGAAAGACCCAGTACTTC. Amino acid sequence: CASSLRPSGIRKTQYF. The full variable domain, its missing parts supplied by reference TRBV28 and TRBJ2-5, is DVKVTQSSRYLVKRTGEKVFLECVQDMDHENMFWYRQDPGLGLRLIYFSYDVKMKEKGDIPEGYSVSREKKERFSLILESASTNQTSMYLCASSLRPSGIRKTQYFGPGTRLLVL.